The 12 T cell receptor beta chains below all came from one sample that was sequenced in a study of T cell repertoires in cytomegalovirus infection. TCRdb used MiXCR to reprocess the reads, holding one entry per CDR3 protein. The repertoire includes around 550,000 distinct CDR3 sequences, about 26% of them detected once, and about 13% sits in the top ten. Sequences were obtained from PBMCs. These TCRs come from a human donor in good health (CMV status not recorded). Some clones in this sample may be carry-over from other donors' samples.

The rearrangement links TRBV5-1 to TRBJ2-5, with D uncertain. There are 13 residues in the CDR3. Trimming took off 4 bases at V and 5 bases at J, with 12 bases between the two ends. CDR1 and CDR2 from the germline V gene are SGHRS and YFSETQ. CDR3 protein: CASSPVVRETQYF. CDR3 nucleotides: TGCGCCAGCAGCCCCGTCGTCCGTGAGACCCAGTACTTC. Supplemented by reference TRBV5-1 and TRBJ2-5, the full variable domain reads KAGVTQTPRYLIKTRGQQVTLSCSPISGHRSVSWYQQTPGQGLQFLFEYFSETQRNKGNFPGRFSGRQFSNSRSEMNVSTLELGDSALYLCASSPVVRETQYFGPGTRLLVL.

This clonotype was found many times. The V gene is TRBV7-2, the J gene TRBJ2-1; TRBD2 matches 13 bases. V was clipped by 5 bases and J by 4 bases; unmatched bases: 17. Germline lookup yields CDR1 SGHTA and CDR2 FQGNSA. The CDR3 runs 20 residues. CDR3 protein: CASSPGLAGTFRTSYNEQFF. In nucleotides, the CDR3 is TGTGCCAGCAGCCCGGGACTAGCGGGAACCTTTAGGACCTCGTACAATGAGCAGTTCTTC.

The sample holds many counts of this clonotype. The chain uses TRBV11-3 and TRBJ1-1; D gene ambiguous. This CDR3 comprises 13 residues. Germline V CDR1 and CDR2: SGHNT, YENEEA. Trimming pared 4 bases from V and 0 bases from J, leaving 6 bases between. The CDR3 region has the DNA TGTGCCAGCAGCTACCGAATGAACACTGAAGCTTTCTTT. This gives the protein CASSYRMNTEAFF. Full variable domain (rest looked up from reference TRBV11-3 and TRBJ1-1): EAGVVQSPRYKIIEKKQPVAFWCNPISGHNTLYWYLQNLGQGPELLIRYENEEAVDDSQLPKDRFSAERLKGVDSTLKIQPAELGDSAVYLCASSYRMNTEAFFGQGTRLTVV.

This clonotype was counted ten times or more. The CDR3 DNA reads TGTGCCAGCAGCTTCGACAGGAGATATGGCTACACCTTC. Protein sequence: CASSFDRRYGYTF. The V gene is TRBV7-2, the J gene TRBJ1-2, with a weak D call TRBD1 (6 bases). This CDR3 has 13 amino acids. Trimming cost V 3 bases and J 5 bases, with 10 bases left between them. Per the germline V gene, CDR1 is SGHTA and CDR2 is FQGNSA.

A few counts support this clonotype. The chain is built from TRBV29-1 and TRBJ2-7; TRBD1 might be the D (5 bases). The germline gives CDR1 SQVTM, CDR2 ANQGSEA. Trimming took 6 bases from V and 6 from J, leaving 15 bases between them. The CDR3 runs 12 residues. The CDR3 DNA follows: TGCAGCGTCTCAGGGTATGCAGGCGAGCAGTACTTC. As protein: CSVSGYAGEQYF.

The CDR3 spells CATRRRTSDIQYF. DNA of the CDR3: TGTGCCACCCGACGGAGGACTAGTGACATTCAGTACTTC. The chain recombines TRBV6-5 with TRBJ2-4; 7 bases align to TRBD2. The ends lost 10 bases at V and 8 bases at J; junction bases unmatched: 11. Germline V gene sequence: CDR1 MNHEY, CDR2 SVGAGI. This CDR3 has 13 residues.

This clonotype was recorded a few times. The chain combines TRBV12-3 or TRBV12-4 with TRBJ2-4; D unclear. The germline V and J ends were trimmed by 2 bases and 9 bases, with 14 bases remaining between them. The CDR3 runs to 14 residues. CDR3 DNA: TGTGCCAGCAGTTTAAAGGGTTTGGGGTCCATTCAGTACTTC. It is translated as CASSLKGLGSIQYF.

This sequence joins TRBV6-1 and TRBJ2-7; 7 bases map to TRBD1. V lost 4 bases and J lost 3; bases outside the gene matches: 12. In germline, CDR1 is MNHNS, CDR2 SASEGT. The CDR3 has 16 amino acids. The CDR3 region has the DNA TGTGCCAGCAGTGTGGCCGGGACAGAATTAGGCTACGAGCAGTACTTC. This codes for CASSVAGTELGYEQYF.

The rearrangement links TRBV6-1 to TRBJ1-2; 7 nucleotides agree with TRBD1. This CDR3 is 17 amino acids long. Germline V gene data show CDR1 as MNHNS and CDR2 as SASEGT. Trimming took 4 bases from V and 7 from J; bases not matched to a gene: 18. CDR3 coding DNA: TGTGCCAGCAGTGGACCGGGACAGTCCTCTCAAGCAGGTGGCTACACCTTC. It translates to CASSGPGQSSQAGGYTF.

The chain couples TRBV30 to TRBJ2-7; maybe TRBD1 (6 bases). CDR1 and CDR2 (germline): GTSNPN, SVGIG (reference sequence). Trimming took 5 bases from V and 5 from J, leaving 16 bases between them. There are 13 residues in the CDR3. The chain's CDR3 is CAWGGQANNEQYF. CDR3 DNA: TGTGCCTGGGGGGGCCAGGCGAACAACGAGCAGTACTTC.

The genes are TRBV7-2 and TRBJ2-4, with TRBD1 identical over 11 bases. Germline V gene sequence: CDR1 SGHTA, CDR2 FQGNSA. Losses at the gene ends were 4 bases for V and 2 bases for J; bases not matched to a gene: 4. The CDR3 extends over 16 amino acids. CDR3 in DNA: TGTGCCAGCAGCTACGGACAGGGGGCCCCCAAAAACATTCAGTACTTC. It encodes CASSYGQGAPKNIQYF.

This clonotype was recorded a few times. The chain combines TRBV7-2 with TRBJ1-1; TRBD1 aligns across 7 bases. Per germline, CDR1 SGHTA and CDR2 FQGNSA. The CDR3 length is 15 residues. The V and J ends lost 5 bases and 0 bases, in that order; junction bases with no gene match: 6. This CDR3 is CASSRATGMNTEAFF. DNA of the CDR3: TGTGCCAGCAGCAGAGCGACAGGGATGAACACTGAAGCTTTCTTT. Supplemented by reference TRBV7-2 and TRBJ1-1, the full variable domain reads GAGVSQSPSNKVTEKGKDVELRCDPISGHTALYWYRQSLGQGLEFLIYFQGNSAPDKSGLPSDRFSAERTGGSVSTLTIQRTQQEDSAVYLCASSRATGMNTEAFFGQGTRLTVV.